This T cell receptor (beta chain) stems from a study of siplizumab effects on memory and regulatory T cells. Trimming shortened V by 5 bases and J by 5 bases, and 6 bases separated the two germline ends. This CDR3 is built from 12 residues. Looked up from germline, CDR1 is SNHLY and CDR2 is FYNNEI. Profiled with immunoSEQ multiplex PCR; TCRdb holds only in-frame clones, not every one. The repertoire has fewer than 100,000 clones, approximately 95% of them found once; the top ten carry roughly 0.3%. Study outcomes and limitations: Unstimulated subsets were the mapping target of only a minor fraction of alloreactive clones. Under siplizumab, alloreactive sequences traced to unstimulated CD4+ memory cells were significantly reduced. A naive or memory phenotype could not be assigned to roughly 75-97% of the proliferating CD4+ or CD8+ clones.

Concerning this clone itself: Its target is not known.

The sequence was collected from a human donor in good health. The sequenced sample was non-Treg CD4+ T cells sorted from blood. V gene TRBV2 combines with J gene TRBJ2-2; D remains unclear. The CDR3 DNA follows: TGTGCCAGCAGTCTAGAAACCGGGGAGCTGTTTTTT. Translating it yields CASSLETGELFF.